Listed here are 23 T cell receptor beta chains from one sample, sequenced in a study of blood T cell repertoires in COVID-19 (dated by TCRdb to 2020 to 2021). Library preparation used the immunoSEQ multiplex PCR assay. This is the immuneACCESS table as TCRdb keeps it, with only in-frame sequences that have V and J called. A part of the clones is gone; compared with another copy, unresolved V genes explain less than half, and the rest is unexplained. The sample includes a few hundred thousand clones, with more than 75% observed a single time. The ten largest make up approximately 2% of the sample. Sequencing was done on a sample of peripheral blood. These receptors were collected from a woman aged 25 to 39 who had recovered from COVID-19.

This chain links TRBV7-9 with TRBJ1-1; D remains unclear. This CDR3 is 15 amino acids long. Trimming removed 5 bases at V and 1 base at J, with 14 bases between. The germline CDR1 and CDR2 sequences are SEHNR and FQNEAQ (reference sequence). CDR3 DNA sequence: TGTGCCAGCAGCCCCGGTCCGACATCGAACACTGAAGCTTTCTTT. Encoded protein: CASSPGPTSNTEAFF.

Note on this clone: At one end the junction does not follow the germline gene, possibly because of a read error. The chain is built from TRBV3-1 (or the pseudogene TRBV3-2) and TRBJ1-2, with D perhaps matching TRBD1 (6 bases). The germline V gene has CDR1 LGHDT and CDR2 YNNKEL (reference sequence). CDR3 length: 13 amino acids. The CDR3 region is CASSHQTGFDCAF. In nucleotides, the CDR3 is TGTGCCAGCAGCCATCAGACAGGCTTCGATTGTGCCTTC.

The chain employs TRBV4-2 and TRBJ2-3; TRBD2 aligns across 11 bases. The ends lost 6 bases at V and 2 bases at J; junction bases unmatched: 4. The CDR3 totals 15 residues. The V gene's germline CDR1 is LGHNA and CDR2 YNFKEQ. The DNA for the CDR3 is TGTGCCAGCAGGCTAGCGGGGGGTATCACAGATACGCAGTATTTT. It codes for CASRLAGGITDTQYF.

For the CDR3, the DNA is TGTGCCAGCAGCTGGCCCCGGGACAGGGGGGAGGACGAGCAGTACTTC. Residues: CASSWPRDRGEDEQYF. V gene TRBV7-8 combines with J gene TRBJ2-7; TRBD1 matches at 11 bases. The junction had 10 bases not matched to a gene; V was cut back by 4 bases and J by 5 bases. Germline V gene lookup returns CDR1 SGHVS and CDR2 FQNEAQ. The CDR3 runs 16 residues.

CDR3 DNA sequence: TGTGCCAGCAGCCTAGGGACTAGTATCCGCAATGAGCAGTTCTTC. Translated: CASSLGTSIRNEQFF. The rearrangement links TRBV9 to TRBJ2-1, with 8 bases matching TRBD2. V shed 4 bases and J 6 bases; nucleotides not matched to a gene: 9. The CDR3 sequence is 15 residues long. CDR1 SGDLS and CDR2 YYNGEE come from the germline V gene.

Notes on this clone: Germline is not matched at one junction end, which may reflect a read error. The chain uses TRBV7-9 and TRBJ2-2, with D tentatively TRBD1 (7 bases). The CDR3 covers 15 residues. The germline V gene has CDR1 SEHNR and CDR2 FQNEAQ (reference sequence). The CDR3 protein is CASSVAQGGTGELFF. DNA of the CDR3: TGTGCCAGCAGCGTAGCGCAGGGGGGCACCGGGGAGCTGTTTTTT.

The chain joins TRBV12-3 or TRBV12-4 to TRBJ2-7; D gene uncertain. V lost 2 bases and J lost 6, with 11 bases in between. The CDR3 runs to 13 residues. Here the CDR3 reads CASSLFRVGEQYF. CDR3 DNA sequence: TGTGCCAGCAGTTTATTTCGGGTTGGCGAGCAGTACTTC.

The CDR3 nucleotides are TGTGCCAGCAGCCGCGAAGTTACAGGGGCCTCTGGAAACACCATATATTTT. Translating it yields CASSREVTGASGNTIYF. The rearrangement joins TRBV7-6 to TRBJ1-3; 7 nucleotides match TRBD1. The germline V gene has CDR1 SGHVS and CDR2 FNYEAQ. Unmatched junction bases numbered 10, after V lost 5 bases and J lost 0 bases. This CDR3 is built from 17 residues.

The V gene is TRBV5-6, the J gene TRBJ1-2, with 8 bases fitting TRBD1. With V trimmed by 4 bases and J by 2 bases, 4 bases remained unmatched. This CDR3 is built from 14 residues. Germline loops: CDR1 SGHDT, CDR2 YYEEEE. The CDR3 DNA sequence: TGTGCCAGCAGCGGGGACAGGAGCAACTATGGCTACACCTTC. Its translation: CASSGDRSNYGYTF.

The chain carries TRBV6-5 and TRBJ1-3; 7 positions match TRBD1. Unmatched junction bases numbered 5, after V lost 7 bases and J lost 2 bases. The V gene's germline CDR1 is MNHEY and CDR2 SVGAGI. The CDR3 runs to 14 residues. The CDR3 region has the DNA TGTGCCAGCAAAGACAGGGTCACTGGAAACACCATATATTTT. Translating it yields CASKDRVTGNTIYF.

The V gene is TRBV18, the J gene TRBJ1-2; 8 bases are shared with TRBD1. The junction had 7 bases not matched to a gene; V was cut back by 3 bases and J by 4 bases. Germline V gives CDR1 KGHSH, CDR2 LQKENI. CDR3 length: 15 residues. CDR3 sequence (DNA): TGTGCCAGCTCACCTGACAGGGGTGCAACCTATGGCTACACCTTC. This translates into CASSPDRGATYGYTF. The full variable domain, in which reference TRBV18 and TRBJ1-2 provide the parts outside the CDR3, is NAGVMQNPRHLVRRRGQEARLRCSPMKGHSHVYWYRQLPEEGLKFMVYLQKENIIDESGMPKERFSAEFPKEGPSILRIQQVVRGDSAAYFCASSPDRGATYGYTFGSGTRLTVV.

As DNA, the CDR3 is TGTGCCAGCAGTGATTCTTACGGACAGCTCTACGAGCAGTACTTC. The encoded protein is CASSDSYGQLYEQYF. This chain links TRBV6-1 with TRBJ2-7; perhaps TRBD1 as D (6 bases). CDR3 length equals 15 residues. V lost 3 bases and J 3 bases, leaving 15 bases between the germline ends. Germline V gives CDR1 MNHNS, CDR2 SASEGT.

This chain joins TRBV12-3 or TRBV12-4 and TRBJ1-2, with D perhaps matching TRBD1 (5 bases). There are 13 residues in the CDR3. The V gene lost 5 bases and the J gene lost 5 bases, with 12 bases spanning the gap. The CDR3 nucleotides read TGTGCCAGCAGTGCGAACCAGGGATATGGCTACACCTTC. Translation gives CASSANQGYGYTF.

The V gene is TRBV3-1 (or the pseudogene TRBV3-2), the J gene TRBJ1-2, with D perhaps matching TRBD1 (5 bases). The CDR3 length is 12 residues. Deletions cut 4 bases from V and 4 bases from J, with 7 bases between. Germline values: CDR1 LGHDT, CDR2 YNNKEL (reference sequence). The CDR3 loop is CASSRQGYGYTF. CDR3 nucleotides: TGTGCCAGCAGCCGTCAGGGCTATGGCTACACCTTC.

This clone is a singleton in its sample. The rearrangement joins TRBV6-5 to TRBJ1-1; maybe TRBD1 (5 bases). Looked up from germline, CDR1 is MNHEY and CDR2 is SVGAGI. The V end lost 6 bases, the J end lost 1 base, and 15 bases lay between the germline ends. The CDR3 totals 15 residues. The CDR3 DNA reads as TGTGCCAGCAGGATTCGTGGGGCGGAGAACACTGAAGCTTTCTTT. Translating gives CASRIRGAENTEAFF.

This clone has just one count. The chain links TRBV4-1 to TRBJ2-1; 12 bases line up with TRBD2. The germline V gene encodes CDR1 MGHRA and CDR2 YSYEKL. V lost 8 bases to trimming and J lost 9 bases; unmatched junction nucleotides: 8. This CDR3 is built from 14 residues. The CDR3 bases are TGCGCCAGCGGACCTAGCGGGAGGGCCGTTGAGCAGTTCTTC. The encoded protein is CASGPSGRAVEQFF.

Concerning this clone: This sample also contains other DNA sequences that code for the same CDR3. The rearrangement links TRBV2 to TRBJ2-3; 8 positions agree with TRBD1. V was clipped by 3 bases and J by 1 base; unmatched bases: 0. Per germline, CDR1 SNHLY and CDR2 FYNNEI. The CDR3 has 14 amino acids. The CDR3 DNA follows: TGTGCCAGCAGTGAGGGACAGGGCACAGATACGCAGTATTTT. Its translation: CASSEGQGTDTQYF. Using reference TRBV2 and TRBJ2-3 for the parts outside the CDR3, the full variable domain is EPEVTQTPSHQVTQMGQEVILRCVPISNHLYFYWYRQILGQKVEFLVSFYNNEISEKSEIFDDQFSVERPDGSNFTLKIRSTKLEDSAMYFCASSEGQGTDTQYFGPGTRLTVL.

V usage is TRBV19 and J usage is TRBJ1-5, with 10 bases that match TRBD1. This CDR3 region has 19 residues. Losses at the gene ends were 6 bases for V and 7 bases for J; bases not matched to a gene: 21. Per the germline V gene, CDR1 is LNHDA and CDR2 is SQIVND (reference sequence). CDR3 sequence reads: CASSARSSPGQGLKQPQHF. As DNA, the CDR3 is TGTGCCAGTAGCGCACGATCATCTCCGGGACAGGGGTTGAAACAGCCCCAGCATTTT.

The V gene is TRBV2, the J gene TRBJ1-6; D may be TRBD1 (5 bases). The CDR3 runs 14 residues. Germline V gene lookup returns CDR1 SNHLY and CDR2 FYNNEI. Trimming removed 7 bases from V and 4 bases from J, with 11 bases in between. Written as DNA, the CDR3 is TGTGCCAGCAAACCGGACATATATAATTCACCCCTCCACTTT. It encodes CASKPDIYNSPLHF.

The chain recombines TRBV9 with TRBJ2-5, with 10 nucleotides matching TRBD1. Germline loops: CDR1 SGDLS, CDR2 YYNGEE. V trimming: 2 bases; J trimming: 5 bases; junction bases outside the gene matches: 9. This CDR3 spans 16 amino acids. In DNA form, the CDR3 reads TGTGCCAGCAGCGTGGGACAGGGGAGTAGTACGGAGACCCAGTACTTC. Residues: CASSVGQGSSTETQYF.

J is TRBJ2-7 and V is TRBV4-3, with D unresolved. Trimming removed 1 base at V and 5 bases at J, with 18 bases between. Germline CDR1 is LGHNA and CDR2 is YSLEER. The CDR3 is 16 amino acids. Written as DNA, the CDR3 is TGCGCCAGCAGCCAAGGTGTTGGCAGGCGCTTTGACGAGCAGTACTTC. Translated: CASSQGVGRRFDEQYF.

In DNA form, the CDR3 reads TGTGCCAGCAGCCCCGGGACTAGCGGGTTGGGAGATACGCAGTATTTT. Protein sequence: CASSPGTSGLGDTQYF. The gene calls are TRBV11-3 and TRBJ2-3; 12 nucleotides match TRBD2. The J segment lost 5 bases and the V segment lost 5 bases, leaving 8 bases of the junction unmatched. CDR1 is SGHNT and CDR2 is YENEEA in the germline V gene. This CDR3 has 16 residues.

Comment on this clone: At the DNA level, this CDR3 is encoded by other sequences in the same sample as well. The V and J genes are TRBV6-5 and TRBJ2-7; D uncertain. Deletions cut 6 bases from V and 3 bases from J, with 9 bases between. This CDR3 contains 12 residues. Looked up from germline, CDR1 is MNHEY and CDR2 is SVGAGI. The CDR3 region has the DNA TGTGCCAGCAGCCCCGCCGGCTACGAGCAGTACTTC. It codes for CASSPAGYEQYF.